This T cell receptor (beta chain) is from a study of CD8 T cells in ankylosing spondylitis. Study-level points and caveats: A TCR beta motif of under 10 highly homologous variants seemed to mark ankylosing spondylitis blood. In ankylosing spondylitis patients, matched synovial fluid reportedly showed significant enrichment of disease-linked clones.

CDR3 length equals 14 residues. The trim removed 4 bases at V and 11 bases at J, leaving 12 bases unmatched. Germline values: CDR1 SGDLS, CDR2 YYNGEE. This clonotype came up many times. Its specificity is unknown. TCRdb reanalysed the 5' RACE reads using MiXCR and keeps one entry per CDR3 protein. Of more than 35,000 distinct CDR3 sequences listed, 2.7% are singletons. J is TRBJ1-1 and V is TRBV9, with 9 bases identical to TRBD1. The specimen was blood, either unsorted or a sorted T cell fraction (not recorded which). The receptor comes from a male donor with ankylosing spondylitis or in good health (not recorded which). As DNA, the CDR3 is TGTGCCAGCAGCCTAGACACAGGGGGCGCGTTGGCTTTCTTT. It codes for CASSLDTGGALAFF. Supplemented by reference TRBV9 and TRBJ1-1, the full variable domain reads DSGVTQTPKHLITATGQRVTLRCSPRSGDLSVYWYQQSLDQGLQFLIQYYNGEERAKGNILERFSAQQFPDLHSELNLSSLELGDSALYFCASSLDTGGALAFFGQGTRLTVV.